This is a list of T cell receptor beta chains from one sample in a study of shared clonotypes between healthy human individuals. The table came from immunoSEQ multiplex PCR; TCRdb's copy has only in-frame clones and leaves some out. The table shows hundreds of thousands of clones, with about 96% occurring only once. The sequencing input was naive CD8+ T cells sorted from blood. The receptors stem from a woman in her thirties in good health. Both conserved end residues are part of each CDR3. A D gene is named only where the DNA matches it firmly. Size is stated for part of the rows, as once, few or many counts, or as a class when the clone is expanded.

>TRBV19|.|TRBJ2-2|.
TGTGCCAGTAGTACCTCCGTATGGGTTGCAGCGAACACCGGGGAGCTGTTTTTT
CASSTSVWVAANTGELFF
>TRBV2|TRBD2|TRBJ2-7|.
TGTGCCAGCAGTGGCTTCGGCGCGGGAGACTACGAGCAGTACTTC
CASSGFGAGDYEQYF
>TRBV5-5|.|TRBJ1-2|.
TGTGCCAGCAGCTCGGCGGGTTTAGGCTACACCTTC
CASSSAGLGYTF
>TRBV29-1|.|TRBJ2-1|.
TGCAGCGTTGAAACAACCTACAATGAGCAGTTCTTC
CSVETTYNEQFF
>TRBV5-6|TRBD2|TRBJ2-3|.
TGTGCCAGCAGCCCGACTAGCGGGATGGTGGATACGCAGTATTTT
CASSPTSGMVDTQYF
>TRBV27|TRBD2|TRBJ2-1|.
TGTGCCAGCAGTTTAGGACTAGCGGACTACAATGAGCAGTTCTTC
CASSLGLADYNEQFF
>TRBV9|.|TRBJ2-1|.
TGTGCCAGCAGCGCTACAGGTTACAATGAGCAGTTCTTC
CASSATGYNEQFF
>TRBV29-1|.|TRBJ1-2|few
TGCAGCGTTCCCCTGGGGGGGCGGGATGGCTACACCTTC
CSVPLGGRDGYTF
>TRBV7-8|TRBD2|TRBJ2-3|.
TGTGCCAGCAGCTTCCGACTAGCGGGCTTGCCAGATACGCAGTATTTT
CASSFRLAGLPDTQYF
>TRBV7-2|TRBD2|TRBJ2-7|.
TGTGCCAGCAGCTTTGGACTAGCGGGTAGCTCCTACGAGCAGTACTTC
CASSFGLAGSSYEQYF
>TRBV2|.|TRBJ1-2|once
TGTGCCAGCAGTGAAAGGCAGGGTTATAATGGCTACACCTTC
CASSERQGYNGYTF
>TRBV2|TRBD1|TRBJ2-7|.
TGTGCCAGCTTACCACGGGGGACAGGGTCCTACGAGCAGTACTTC
CASLPRGTGSYEQYF
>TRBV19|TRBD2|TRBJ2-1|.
TGTGCCAGTAGTATAGATCTTGAGCGGGACGCATACAATGAGCAGTTCTTC
CASSIDLERDAYNEQFF
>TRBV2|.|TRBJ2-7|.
TGTGCCAGCACACTCGGAGCCACCTACGAGCAGTACTTC
CASTLGATYEQYF
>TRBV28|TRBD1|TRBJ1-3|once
TGTGCCAGCAACCTCCGGACAGGCTCTGGAAACACCATATATTTT
CASNLRTGSGNTIYF
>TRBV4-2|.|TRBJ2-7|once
TGTGCCAGCAGCCAAGAAGGACAGTCCTACGAGCAGTACTTC
CASSQEGQSYEQYF
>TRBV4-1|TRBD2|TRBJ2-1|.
TGCGCCAGCAGCCAAGGGCCGACTAGCGGGGGCAATGAGCAGTTCTTC
CASSQGPTSGGNEQFF
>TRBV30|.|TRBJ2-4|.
TGTGCCTGGAGTGTAATGCAGGATCGGAACATTCAGTACTTC
CAWSVMQDRNIQYF
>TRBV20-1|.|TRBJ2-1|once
TGCAGTGCTAGGCGGTCTCAGCAGTTCTTC
CSARRSQQFF
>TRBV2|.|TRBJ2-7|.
TGTGCCAGCAGTAACTACGAGCAGTACTTC
CASSNYEQYF
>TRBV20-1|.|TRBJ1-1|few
TGCAGTGCTAGAGATTCGGAAGCTTTCTTT
CSARDSEAFF
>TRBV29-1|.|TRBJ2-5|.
TGCAGCGTTTGGAGGCAAGAGACCCAGTACTTC
CSVWRQETQYF
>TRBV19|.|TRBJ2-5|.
TGTGCCAGTATCCCTCCTCGGGCGGCCCAAGAGACCCAGTACTTC
CASIPPRAAQETQYF
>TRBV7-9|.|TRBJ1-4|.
TGTGCCAGCAGCCATTTTGCAACTAATGAAAAACTGTTTTTT
CASSHFATNEKLFF
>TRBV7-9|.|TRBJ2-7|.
TGTGCCAGCAGCTTGATCGGCACTTCCTACGAGCAGTACTTC
CASSLIGTSYEQYF
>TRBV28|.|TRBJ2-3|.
TGTGCCAGCAGTTTAGGGGCACCAGATACGCAGTATTTT
CASSLGAPDTQYF
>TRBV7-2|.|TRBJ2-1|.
TGTGCCAGCAGCTTATTGCGGGGAACGATAGATGAGCAGTTCTTC
CASSLLRGTIDEQFF
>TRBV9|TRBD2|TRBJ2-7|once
TGTGCCAGCAGCGTAGGTCTAGCGGACTCCTACGAGCAGTACTTC
CASSVGLADSYEQYF
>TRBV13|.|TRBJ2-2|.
TGTGCCAGCAGCTCGCAGGGGAACACCGGGGAGCTGTTTTTT
CASSSQGNTGELFF
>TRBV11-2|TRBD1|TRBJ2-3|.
TGTGCCAGCAAACCCACCGGGACAGCTTTCACAGATACGCAGTATTTT
CASKPTGTAFTDTQYF
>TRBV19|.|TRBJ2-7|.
TGTGCCAGTAGTAGGGACTTCTACGAGCAGTACTTC
CASSRDFYEQYF
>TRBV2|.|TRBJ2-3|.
TGTGCCAGCAGTGAGACAGGAACTAGCACAGATACGCAGTATTTT
CASSETGTSTDTQYF
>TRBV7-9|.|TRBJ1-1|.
TGTGCCAGCAGCTTAGTGGGCGGTGACACTGAAGCTTTCTTT
CASSLVGGDTEAFF
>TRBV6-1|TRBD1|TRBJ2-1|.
TGTGCCAGCAGTAGGAACAGGGGGCACAATGAGCAGTTCTTC
CASSRNRGHNEQFF
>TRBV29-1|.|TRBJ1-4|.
TGCAGCGTTGGGGGGGGTAGGGAAAAACTGTTTTTT
CSVGGGREKLFF
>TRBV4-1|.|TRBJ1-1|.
TGCGCCAGCAGCCCGCCCGGACGGAGGAACACTGAAGCTTTCTTT
CASSPPGRRNTEAFF
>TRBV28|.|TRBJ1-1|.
TGTGCCAGCAGTCTGACGCGCTCGGGGAACACTGAAGCTTTCTTT
CASSLTRSGNTEAFF